The 2 T cell receptor beta chains below were found in one sample sequenced in a study of blood T cell repertoires in COVID-19. The protocol was immunoSEQ multiplex PCR, while the TCRdb copy is restricted to in-frame clones and leaves out a portion. This sample yields 130,000 or so clones, of which around 89% are seen a single time; less than 4.5% belongs to the top ten. What was sequenced was peripheral blood. Receptor source: a man aged 55 to 69 with COVID-19, enrolled during active disease.

V is TRBV5-6 and J is TRBJ2-2; D might be TRBD1 (5 bases). Looked up from germline, CDR1 is SGHDT and CDR2 is YYEEEE. Trimming took 5 bases from V and 1 from J, leaving 9 bases between them. The CDR3 has 14 amino acids. The DNA for the CDR3 is TGTGCCAGCAGGTTAGGGGTGAACACCGGGGAGCTGTTTTTT. Residues: CASRLGVNTGELFF.

The genes are TRBV27 and TRBJ2-6; D call uncertain. Germline V gene lookup returns CDR1 MNHEY and CDR2 SMNVEV (reference sequence). This CDR3 has 14 residues. V was shortened by 6 bases and J by 3 bases, with 9 bases between the two germline ends. The CDR3: CASSQIFGANVLTF. The CDR3 DNA reads TGTGCCAGCAGCCAAATTTTTGGGGCCAACGTCCTGACTTTC.